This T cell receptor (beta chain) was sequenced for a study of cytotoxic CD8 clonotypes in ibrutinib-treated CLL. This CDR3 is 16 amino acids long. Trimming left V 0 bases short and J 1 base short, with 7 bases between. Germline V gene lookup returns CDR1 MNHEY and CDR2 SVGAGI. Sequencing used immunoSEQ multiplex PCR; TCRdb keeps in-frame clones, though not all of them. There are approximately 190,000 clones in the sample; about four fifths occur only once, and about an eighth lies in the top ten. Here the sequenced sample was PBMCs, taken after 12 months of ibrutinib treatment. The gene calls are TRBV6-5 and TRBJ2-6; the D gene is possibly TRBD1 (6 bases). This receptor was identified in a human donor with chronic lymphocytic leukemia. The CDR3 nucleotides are TGTGCCAGCAGTTACTCCGGGACATCTGGGGCCAACGTCCTGACTTTC. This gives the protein CASSYSGTSGANVLTF.